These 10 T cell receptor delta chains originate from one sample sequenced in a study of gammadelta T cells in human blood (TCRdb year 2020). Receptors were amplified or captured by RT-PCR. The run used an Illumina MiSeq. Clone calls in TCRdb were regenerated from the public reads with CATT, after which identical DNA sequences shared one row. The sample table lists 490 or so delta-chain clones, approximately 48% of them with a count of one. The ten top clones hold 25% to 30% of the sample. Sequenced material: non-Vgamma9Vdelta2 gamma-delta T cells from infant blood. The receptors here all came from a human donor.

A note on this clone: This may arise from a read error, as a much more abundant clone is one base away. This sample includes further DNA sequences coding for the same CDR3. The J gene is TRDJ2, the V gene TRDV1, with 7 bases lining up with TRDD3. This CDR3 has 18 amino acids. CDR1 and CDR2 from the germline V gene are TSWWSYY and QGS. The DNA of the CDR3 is TGTGCTCTGGGGGTACACTGGGGCCGGGGAGCTTTGACAGCACAACTCTTCTTT. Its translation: CALGVHWGRGALTAQLFF.

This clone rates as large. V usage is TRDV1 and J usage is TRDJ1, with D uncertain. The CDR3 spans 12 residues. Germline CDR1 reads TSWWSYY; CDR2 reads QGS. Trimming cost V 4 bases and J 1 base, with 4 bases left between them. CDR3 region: CALGGTTDKLIF. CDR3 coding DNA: TGTGCTCTTGGGGGCACCACCGATAAACTCATCTTT.

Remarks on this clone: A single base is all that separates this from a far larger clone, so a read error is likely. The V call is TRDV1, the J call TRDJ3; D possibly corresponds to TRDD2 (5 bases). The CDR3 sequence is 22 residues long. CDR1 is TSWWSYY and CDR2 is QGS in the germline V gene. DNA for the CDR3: TGTGCTCTTGGGCAACTCCCCCCCGTCCCATACTTCCGTGCCTGGGACACCCGACAGATGTTTTTC. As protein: CALGQLPPVPYFRAWDTRQMFF.

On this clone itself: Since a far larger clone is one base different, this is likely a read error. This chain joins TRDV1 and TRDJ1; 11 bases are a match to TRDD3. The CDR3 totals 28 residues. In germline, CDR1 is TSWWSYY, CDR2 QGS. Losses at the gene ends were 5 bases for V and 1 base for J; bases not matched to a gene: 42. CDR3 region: CALGRYPGLFSYLYWGIDHSNATDKLIF. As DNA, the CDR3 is TGTGCTCTTGGGAGATACCCCGGATTATTTTCCTACCTTTACTGGGGGATAGACCATTCTAACGCCACCGATAAACTCATCTTT.

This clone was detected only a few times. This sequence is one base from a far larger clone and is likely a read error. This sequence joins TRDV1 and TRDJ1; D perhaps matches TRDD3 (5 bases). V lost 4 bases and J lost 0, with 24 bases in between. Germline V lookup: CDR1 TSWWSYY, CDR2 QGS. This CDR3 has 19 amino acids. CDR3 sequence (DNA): TGTGCTCTTGGGGTCCAGCCTTTTTACTTGGGGACGTACACCGATAAACTCATCTTT. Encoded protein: CALGVQPFYLGTYTDKLIF.

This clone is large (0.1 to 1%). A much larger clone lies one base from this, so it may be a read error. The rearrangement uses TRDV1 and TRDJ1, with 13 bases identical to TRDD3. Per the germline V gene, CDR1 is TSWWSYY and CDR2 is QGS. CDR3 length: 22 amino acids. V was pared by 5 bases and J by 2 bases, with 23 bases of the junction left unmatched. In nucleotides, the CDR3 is TGTGCTCTTGGGAACTCTGTGAACCCTACTGGGGGATACGCGTATTATACCGATAAACTCATCTTT. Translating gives CALGNSVNPTGGYAYYTDKLIF.

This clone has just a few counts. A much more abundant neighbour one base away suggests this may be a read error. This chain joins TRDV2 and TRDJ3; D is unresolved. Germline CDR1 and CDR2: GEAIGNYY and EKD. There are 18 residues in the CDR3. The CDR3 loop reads CAGDRGGYCPWDTRQMFF. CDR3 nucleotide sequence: TGTGCCGGTGACAGAGGCGGGTACTGTCCCTGGGACACCCGACAGATGTTTTTC.

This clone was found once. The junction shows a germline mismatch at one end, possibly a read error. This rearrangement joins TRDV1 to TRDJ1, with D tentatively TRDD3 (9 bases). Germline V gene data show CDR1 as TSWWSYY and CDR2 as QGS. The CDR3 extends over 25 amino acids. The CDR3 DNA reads TGTGCTCTTGGGGAACTAGGGGGACTTCCTACGTTTATGGTCTGGGGGATCGGGTACACCGATAGACTCATCTTT. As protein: CALGELGGLPTFMVWGIGYTDRLIF.

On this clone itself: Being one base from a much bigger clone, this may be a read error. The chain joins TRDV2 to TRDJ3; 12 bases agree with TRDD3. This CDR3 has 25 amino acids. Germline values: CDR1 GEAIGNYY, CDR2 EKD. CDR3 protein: CACDTGVLGDTLLVNSSWDTRRMFF. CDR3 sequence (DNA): TGTGCCTGTGACACCGGAGTACTGGGGGATACCCTTTTGGTCAATAGCTCCTGGGACACCCGACGGATGTTTTTC.

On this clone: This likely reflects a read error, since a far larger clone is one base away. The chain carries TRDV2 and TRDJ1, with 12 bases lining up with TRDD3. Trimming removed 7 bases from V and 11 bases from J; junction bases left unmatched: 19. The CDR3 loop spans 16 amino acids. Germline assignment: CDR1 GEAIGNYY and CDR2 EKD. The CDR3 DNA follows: TGTGCCTGGGACGGCAAGCCGTTCTGGGGGATACGCGGGCTCATCTTT. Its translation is CAWDGKPFWGIRGLIF.